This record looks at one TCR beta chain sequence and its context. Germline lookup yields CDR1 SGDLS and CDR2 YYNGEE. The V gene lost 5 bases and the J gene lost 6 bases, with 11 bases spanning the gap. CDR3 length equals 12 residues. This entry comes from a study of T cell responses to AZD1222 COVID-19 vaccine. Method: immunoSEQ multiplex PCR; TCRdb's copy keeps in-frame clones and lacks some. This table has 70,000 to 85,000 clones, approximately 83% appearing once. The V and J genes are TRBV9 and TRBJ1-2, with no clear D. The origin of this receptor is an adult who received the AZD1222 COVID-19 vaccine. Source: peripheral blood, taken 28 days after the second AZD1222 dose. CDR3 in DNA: TGTGCCAGCAGAGCGGGATCGGATGGCTACACCTTC. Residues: CASRAGSDGYTF. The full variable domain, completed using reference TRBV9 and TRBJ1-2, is DSGVTQTPKHLITATGQRVTLRCSPRSGDLSVYWYQQSLDQGLQFLIQYYNGEERAKGNILERFSAQQFPDLHSELNLSSLELGDSALYFCASRAGSDGYTFGSGTRLTVV.